This T cell receptor beta chain was identified in a study of CD8 T cells in Susac syndrome. RNA was extracted with the RNeasy kit, and a quantity of about 0.45 to 1 ug was reverse transcribed using random hexamers. An immunoSEQ multiplex PCR amplified TCR beta CDR3 over 54 Vbeta and 13 Jbeta. TCRdb redid the calling of the immunoSEQ multiplex PCR reads with MiXCR, one entry per CDR3 protein. The table includes roughly 110,000 distinct CDR3 sequences, 85% to 95% detected once. V lost 5 bases, J lost 5 bases, and 9 bases lay in between. Germline CDR1 and CDR2: GTSNPN and SVGIG (reference sequence). The CDR3 length is 12 residues. The T cells that were sequenced for TCR beta were CD8+ and CD4+ cells from blood.

The specimen sequenced was CD8+ T cells from PBMCs. The V and J genes are TRBV30 and TRBJ2-2; D gene ambiguous. The sequence derives from a human donor in good health. The CDR3 DNA sequence: TGTGCCTGGGGAAGGACGACCGGGGAGCTGTTTTTT. Protein product: CAWGRTTGELFF. The full variable domain, its missing parts supplied by reference TRBV30 and TRBJ2-2, is SQTIHQWPATLVQPVGSPLSLECTVEGTSNPNLYWYRQAAGRGLQLLFYSVGIGQISSEVPQNLSASRPQDRQFILSSKKLLLSDSGFYLCAWGRTTGELFFGEGSRLTVL.